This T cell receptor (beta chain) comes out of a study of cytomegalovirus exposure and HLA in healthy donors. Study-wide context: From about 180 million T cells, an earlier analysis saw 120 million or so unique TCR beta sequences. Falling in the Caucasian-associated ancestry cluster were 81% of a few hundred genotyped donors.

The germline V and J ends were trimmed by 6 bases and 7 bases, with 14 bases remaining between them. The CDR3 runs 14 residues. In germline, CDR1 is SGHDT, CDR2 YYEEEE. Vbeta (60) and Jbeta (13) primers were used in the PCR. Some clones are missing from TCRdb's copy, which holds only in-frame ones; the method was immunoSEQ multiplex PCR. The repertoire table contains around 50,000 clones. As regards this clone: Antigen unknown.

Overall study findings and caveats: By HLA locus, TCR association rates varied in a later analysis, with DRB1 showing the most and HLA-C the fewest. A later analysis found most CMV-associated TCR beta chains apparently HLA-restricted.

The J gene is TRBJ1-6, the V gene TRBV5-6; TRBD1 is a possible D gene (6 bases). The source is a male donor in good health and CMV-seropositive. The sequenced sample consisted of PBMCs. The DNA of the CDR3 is TGTGCCAGCACATTACAGGGCCCAAATTCACCCCTCCACTTT. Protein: CASTLQGPNSPLHF. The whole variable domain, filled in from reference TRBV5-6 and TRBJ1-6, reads DAGVTQSPTHLIKTRGQQVTLRCSPKSGHDTVSWYQQALGQGPQFIFQYYEEEERQRGNFPDRFSGHQFPNYSSELNVNALLLGDSALYLCASTLQGPNSPLHFGNGTRLTVT.